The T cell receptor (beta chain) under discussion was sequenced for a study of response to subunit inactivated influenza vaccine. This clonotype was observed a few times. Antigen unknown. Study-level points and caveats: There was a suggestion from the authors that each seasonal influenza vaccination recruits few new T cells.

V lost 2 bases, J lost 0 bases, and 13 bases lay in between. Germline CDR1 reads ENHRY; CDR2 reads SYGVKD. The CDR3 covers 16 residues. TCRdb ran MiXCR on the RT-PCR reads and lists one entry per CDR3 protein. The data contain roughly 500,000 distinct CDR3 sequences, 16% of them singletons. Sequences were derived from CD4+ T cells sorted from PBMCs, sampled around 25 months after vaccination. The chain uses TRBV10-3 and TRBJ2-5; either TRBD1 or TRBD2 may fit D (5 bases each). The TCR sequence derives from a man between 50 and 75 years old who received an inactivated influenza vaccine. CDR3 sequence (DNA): TGTGCCATCAGTGAGAGGGGTGGGACCAACCAAGAGACCCAGTACTTC. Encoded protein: CAISERGGTNQETQYF.